This T cell receptor beta chain was sequenced in a study of radiotherapy plus CTLA-4 blockade in lung cancer. Study in general: Across the patients, objective responses occurred in about 19%, and disease control in roughly 31%.

Patients in the study, people with chemo-refractory metastatic non-small-cell lung cancer, received focal radiation plus ipilimumab CTLA-4 blockade. Study observations and caveats: There was expansion of tumor-derived TCR clones in blood after radiotherapy plus ipilimumab. In blood, early T cell clone dynamics reportedly predicted response best, together with interferon-beta.

Germline V lookup: CDR1 SGHTA, CDR2 FQGNSA. The V segment lost 1 base and the J segment 5 bases; nucleotides outside the gene matches: 3. The CDR3 contains 16 residues. About this clone: Antigen unknown.

Clones were read by immunoSEQ multiplex PCR, and TCRdb kept only the in-frame ones, dropping some. Of some 40,000 clones listed, approximately 75% were seen once; the top ten hold about 22%. The chain combines TRBV7-2 with TRBJ2-7; 15 nucleotides agree with TRBD2. This material consisted of peripheral blood, taken from a patient treated with radiotherapy plus ipilimumab. This TCR derives from a human donor with non-small cell lung cancer that progressed on radiotherapy plus ipilimumab. The CDR3 loop reads CASSLVGLAGGHEQYF. CDR3 nucleotides: TGTGCCAGCAGCTTAGTTGGACTAGCGGGGGGGCACGAGCAGTACTTC.